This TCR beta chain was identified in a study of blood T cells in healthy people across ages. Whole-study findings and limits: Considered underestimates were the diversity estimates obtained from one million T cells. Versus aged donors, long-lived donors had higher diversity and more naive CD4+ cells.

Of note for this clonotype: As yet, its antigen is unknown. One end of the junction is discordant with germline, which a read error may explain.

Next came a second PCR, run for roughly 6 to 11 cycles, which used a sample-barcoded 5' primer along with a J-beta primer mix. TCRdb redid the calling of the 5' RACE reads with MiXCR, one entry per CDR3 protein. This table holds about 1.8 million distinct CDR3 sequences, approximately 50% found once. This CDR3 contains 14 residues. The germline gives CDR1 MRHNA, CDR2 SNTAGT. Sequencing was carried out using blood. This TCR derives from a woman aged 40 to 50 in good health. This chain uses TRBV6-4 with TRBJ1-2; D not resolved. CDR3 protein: CASSESLGIRGYTF. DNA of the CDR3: TGCGCCAGCAGTGAGAGCTTGGGTATCCGTGGCTACACCTTC.